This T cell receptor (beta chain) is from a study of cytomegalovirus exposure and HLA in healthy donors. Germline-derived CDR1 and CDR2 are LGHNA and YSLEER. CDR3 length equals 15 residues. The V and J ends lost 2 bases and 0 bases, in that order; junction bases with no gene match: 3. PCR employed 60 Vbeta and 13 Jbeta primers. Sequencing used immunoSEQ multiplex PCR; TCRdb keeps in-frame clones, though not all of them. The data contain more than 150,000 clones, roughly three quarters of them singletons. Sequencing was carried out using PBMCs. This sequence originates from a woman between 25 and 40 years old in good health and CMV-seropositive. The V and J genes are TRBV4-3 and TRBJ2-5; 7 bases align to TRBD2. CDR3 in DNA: TGCGCCAGCAGCCAATCGACTAGCTACCAAGAGACCCAGTACTTC. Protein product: CASSQSTSYQETQYF.